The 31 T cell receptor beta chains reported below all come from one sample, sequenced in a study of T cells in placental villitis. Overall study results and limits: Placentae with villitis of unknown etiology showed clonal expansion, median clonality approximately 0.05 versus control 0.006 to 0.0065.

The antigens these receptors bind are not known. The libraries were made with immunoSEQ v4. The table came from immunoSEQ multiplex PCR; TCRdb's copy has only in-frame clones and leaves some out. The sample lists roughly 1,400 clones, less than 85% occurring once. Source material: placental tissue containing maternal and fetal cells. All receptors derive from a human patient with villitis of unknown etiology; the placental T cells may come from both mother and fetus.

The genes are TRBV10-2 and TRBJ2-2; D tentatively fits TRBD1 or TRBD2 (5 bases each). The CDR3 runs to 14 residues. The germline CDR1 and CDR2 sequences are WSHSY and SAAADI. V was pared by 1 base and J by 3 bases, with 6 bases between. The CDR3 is CASSELGDTGELFF. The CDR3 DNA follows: TGCGCCAGCAGTGAGTTGGGGGACACCGGGGAGCTGTTTTTT.

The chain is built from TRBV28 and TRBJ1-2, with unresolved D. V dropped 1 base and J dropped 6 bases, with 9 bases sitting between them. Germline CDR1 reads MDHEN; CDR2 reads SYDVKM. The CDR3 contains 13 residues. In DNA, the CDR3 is TGTGCCAGCAGTTTATCCGCCCTTAATGGCTACACCTTC. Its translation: CASSLSALNGYTF.

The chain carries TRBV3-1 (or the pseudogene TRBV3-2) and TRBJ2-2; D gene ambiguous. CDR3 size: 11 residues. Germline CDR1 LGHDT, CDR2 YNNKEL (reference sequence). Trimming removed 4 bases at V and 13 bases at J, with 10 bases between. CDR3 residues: CASSRSAGLFF. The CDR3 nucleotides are TGTGCCAGCAGCCGGTCAGCCGGGCTGTTTTTT.

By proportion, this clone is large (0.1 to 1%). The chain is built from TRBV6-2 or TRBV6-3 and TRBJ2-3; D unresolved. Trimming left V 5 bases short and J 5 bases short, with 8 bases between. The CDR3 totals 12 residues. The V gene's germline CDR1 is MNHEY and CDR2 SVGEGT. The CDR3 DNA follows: TGTGCCAGCAGTCGACTGGGAGATACGCAGTATTTT. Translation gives CASSRLGDTQYF.

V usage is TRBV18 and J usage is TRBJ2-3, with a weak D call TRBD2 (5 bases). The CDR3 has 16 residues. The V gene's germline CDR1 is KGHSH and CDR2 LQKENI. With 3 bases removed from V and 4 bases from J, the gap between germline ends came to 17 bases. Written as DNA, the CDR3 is TGTGCCAGCTCACCTTTAGGGTTAGGGAGCGCAGATACGCAGTATTTT. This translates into CASSPLGLGSADTQYF.

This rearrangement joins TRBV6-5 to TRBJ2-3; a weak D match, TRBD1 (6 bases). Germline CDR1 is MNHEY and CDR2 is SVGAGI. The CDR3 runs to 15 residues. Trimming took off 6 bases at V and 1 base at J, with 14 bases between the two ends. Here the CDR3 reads CASRLVGARTDTQYF. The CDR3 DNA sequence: TGTGCCAGCAGGTTGGTGGGGGCCCGCACAGATACGCAGTATTTT.

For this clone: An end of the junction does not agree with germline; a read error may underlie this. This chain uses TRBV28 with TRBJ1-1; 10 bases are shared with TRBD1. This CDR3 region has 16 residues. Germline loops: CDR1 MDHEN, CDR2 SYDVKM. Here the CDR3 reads CASSPWGQGMNTEAFF. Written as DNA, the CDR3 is TGTGCCAGCAGTCCATGGGGACAGGGGATGAATACTGAAGCTTTCTTT. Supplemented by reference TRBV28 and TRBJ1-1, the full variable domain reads DVKVTQSSRYLVKRTGEKVFLECVQDMDHENMFWYRQDPGLGLRLIYFSYDVKMKEKGDIPEGYSVSREKKERFSLILESASTNQTSMYLCASSPWGQGMNTEAFFGQGTRLTVV.

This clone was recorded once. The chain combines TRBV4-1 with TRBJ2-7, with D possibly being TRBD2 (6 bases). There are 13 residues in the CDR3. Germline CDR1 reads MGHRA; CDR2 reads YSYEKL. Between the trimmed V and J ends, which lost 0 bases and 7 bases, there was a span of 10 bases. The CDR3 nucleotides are TGCGCCAGCAGCCAAGATTTAGGGAGGGAGCAGTACTTC. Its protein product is CASSQDLGREQYF.

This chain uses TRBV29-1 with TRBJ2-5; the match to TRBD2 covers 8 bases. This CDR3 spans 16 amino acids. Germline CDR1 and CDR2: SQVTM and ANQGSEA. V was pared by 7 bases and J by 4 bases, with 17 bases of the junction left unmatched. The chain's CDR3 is CSATRGGSSRGETQYF. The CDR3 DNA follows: TGCAGCGCTACCCGGGGGGGGAGCTCTAGAGGAGAGACCCAGTACTTC.

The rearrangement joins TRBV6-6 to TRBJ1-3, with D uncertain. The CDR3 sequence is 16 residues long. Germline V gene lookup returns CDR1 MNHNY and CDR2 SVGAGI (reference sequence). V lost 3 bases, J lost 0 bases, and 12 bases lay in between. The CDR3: CASSYTLGLSGNTIYF. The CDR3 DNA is TGTGCCAGCAGTTATACATTAGGACTCTCTGGAAACACCATATATTTT.

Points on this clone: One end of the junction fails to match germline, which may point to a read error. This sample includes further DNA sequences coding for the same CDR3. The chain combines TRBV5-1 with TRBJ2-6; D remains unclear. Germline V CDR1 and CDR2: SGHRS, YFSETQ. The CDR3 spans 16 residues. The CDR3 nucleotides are TGCGCTAGCACCTTATCCGCAGCCTCTGGGGCCAACGTCCTGACTTTC. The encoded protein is CASTLSAASGANVLTF.

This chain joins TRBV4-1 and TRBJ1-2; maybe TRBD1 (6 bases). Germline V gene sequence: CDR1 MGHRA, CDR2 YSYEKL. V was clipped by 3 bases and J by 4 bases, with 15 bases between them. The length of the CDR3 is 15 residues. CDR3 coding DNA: TGCGCCAGCAGCCAGGTTAGACAGGCGTCCTATGGCTACACCTTC. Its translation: CASSQVRQASYGYTF.

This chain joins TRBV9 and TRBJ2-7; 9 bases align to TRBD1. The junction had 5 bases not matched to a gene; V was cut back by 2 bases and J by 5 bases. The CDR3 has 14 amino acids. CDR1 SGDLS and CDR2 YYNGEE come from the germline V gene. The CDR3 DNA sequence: TGTGCCAGCAGCGTCTGGACAGGGGATAACGAGCAGTACTTC. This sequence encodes CASSVWTGDNEQYF.

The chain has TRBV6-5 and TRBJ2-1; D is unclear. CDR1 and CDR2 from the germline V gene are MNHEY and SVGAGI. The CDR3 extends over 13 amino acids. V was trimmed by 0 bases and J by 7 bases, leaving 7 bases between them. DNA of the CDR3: TGTGCCAGCAGTTACTCGAGCATTAATGAGCAGTTCTTC. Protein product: CASSYSSINEQFF.

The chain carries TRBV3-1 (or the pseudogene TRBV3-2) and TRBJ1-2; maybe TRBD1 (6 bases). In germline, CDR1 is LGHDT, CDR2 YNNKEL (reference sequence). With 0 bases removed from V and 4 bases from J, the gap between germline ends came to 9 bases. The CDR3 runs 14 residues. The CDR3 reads CASSQDQGIYGYTF. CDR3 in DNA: TGTGCCAGCAGCCAAGATCAGGGGATCTATGGCTACACCTTC.

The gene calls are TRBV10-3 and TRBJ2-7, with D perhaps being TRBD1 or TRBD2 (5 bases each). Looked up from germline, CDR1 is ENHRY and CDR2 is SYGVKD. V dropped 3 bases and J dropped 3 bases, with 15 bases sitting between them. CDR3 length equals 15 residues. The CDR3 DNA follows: TGTGCCATCAGTGACCTTGGGGACGGCTACTACGAGCAGTACTTC. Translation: CAISDLGDGYYEQYF.

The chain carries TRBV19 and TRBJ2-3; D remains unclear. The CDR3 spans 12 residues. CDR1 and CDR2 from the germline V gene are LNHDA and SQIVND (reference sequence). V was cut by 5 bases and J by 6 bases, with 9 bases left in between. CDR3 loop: CASSPRADTQYF. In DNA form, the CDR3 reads TGTGCCAGTAGTCCCCGGGCGGATACGCAGTATTTT.

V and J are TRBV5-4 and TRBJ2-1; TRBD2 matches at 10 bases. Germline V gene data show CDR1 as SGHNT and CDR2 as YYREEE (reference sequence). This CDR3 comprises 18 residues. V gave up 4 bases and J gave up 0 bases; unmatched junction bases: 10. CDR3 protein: CASSPRLAGVISYNEQFF. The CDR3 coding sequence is TGTGCCAGCAGCCCTCGGCTAGCGGGAGTCATCTCCTACAATGAGCAGTTCTTC.

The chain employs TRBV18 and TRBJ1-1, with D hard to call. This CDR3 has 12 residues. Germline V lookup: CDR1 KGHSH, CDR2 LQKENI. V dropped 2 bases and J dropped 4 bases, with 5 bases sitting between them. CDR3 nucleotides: TGTGCCAGCTCACCAGAGGGCACTGAAGCTTTCTTT. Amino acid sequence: CASSPEGTEAFF.

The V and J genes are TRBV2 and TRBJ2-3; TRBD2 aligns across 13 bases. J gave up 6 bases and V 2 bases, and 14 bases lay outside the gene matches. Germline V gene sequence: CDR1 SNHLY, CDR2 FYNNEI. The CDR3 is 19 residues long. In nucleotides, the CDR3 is TGTGCCAGCAGTGAAAGAGGGGTTACTAGCGGGAGGGCCTCCGATACGCAGTATTTT. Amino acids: CASSERGVTSGRASDTQYF.

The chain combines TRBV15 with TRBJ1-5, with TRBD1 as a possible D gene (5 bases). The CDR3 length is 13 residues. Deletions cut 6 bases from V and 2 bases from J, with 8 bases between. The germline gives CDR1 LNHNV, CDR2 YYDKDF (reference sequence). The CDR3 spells CATRMTGNQPQHF. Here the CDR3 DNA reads TGTGCCACCAGAATGACAGGCAATCAGCCCCAGCATTTT.

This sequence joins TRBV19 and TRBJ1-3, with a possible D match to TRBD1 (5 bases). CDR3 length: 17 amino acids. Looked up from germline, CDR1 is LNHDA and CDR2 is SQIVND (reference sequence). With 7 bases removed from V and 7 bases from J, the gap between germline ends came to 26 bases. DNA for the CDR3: TGTGCCAGTACCTCATACGGGGCAGACCGGATGCGGAACACCATATATTTT. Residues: CASTSYGADRMRNTIYF.

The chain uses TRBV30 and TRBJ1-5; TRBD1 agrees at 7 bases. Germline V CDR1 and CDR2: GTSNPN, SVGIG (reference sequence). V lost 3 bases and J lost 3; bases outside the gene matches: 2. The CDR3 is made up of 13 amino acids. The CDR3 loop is CAWSGQDNQPQHF. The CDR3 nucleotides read TGTGCCTGGAGCGGACAGGACAATCAGCCCCAGCATTTT.

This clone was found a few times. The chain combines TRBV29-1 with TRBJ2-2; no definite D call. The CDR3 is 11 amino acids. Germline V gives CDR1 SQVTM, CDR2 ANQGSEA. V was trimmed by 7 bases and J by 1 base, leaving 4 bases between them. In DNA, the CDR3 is TGCAGCGGTAAGAACACCGGGGAGCTGTTTTTT. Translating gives CSGKNTGELFF.

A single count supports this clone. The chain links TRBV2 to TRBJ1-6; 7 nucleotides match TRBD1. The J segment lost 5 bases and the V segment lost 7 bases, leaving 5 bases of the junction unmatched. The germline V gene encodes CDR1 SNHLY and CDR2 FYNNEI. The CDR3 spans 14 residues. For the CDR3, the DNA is TGTGCCAGCACTGGGACAGTTCATAATTCACCCCTCCACTTT. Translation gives CASTGTVHNSPLHF.

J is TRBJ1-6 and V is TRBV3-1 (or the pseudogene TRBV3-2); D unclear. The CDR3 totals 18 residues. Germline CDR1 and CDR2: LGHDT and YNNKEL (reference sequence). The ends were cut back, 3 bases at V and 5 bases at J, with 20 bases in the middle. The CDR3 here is CASSHSAPFIHHNSPLHF. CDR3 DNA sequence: TGTGCCAGCAGCCACAGTGCTCCCTTCATACATCATAATTCACCCCTCCACTTT.

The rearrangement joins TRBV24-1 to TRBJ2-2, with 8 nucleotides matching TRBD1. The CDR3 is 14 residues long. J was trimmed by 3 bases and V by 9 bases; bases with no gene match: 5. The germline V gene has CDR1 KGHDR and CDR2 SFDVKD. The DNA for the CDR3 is TGTGCCACCCAGGGGGCTACCGACACCGGGGAGCTGTTTTTT. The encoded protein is CATQGATDTGELFF.

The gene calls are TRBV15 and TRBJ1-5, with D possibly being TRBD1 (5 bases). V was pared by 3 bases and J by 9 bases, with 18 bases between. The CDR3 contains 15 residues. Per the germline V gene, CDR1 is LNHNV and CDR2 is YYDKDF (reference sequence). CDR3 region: CATSRVRDSFRPQHF. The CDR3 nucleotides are TGTGCCACCAGCAGGGTGAGGGACTCTTTCCGGCCCCAGCATTTT.

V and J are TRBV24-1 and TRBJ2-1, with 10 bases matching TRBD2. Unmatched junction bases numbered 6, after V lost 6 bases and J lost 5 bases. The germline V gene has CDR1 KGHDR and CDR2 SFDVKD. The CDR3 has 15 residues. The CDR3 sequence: CATSPAGGSNNEQFF. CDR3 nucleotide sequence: TGTGCCACCAGTCCAGCGGGAGGGAGTAACAATGAGCAGTTCTTC.

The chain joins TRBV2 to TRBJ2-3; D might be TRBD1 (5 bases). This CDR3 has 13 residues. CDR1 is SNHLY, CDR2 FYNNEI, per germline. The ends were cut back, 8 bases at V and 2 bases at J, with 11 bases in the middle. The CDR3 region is CASLGPLTDTQYF. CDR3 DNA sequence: TGTGCCAGCCTGGGGCCTCTCACAGATACGCAGTATTTT. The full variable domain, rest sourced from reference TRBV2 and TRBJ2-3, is EPEVTQTPSHQVTQMGQEVILRCVPISNHLYFYWYRQILGQKVEFLVSFYNNEISEKSEIFDDQFSVERPDGSNFTLKIRSTKLEDSAMYFCASLGPLTDTQYFGPGTRLTVL.

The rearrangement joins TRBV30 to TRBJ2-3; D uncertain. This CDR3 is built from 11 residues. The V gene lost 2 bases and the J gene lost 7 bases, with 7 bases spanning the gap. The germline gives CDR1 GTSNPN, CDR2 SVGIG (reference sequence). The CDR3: CAWSSRHTQYF. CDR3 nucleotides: TGTGCCTGGAGTTCCAGACATACGCAGTATTTT.